This T cell receptor (beta chain) was sequenced during a study of T cell responses to AZD1222 COVID-19 vaccine. Libraries were prepared by immunoSEQ multiplex PCR; TCRdb keeps only in-frame clonotypes and omits some of them. This sample has about 140,000 clones, with 90% found just once. V was clipped by 3 bases and J by 6 bases; unmatched bases: 5. Germline V gene lookup returns CDR1 MDHEN and CDR2 SYDVKM. This CDR3 comprises 14 residues. This chain uses TRBV28 with TRBJ1-5, with 7 bases that match TRBD1. Here the sequenced sample was peripheral blood, taken on day 0 of AZD1222 vaccination. The receptor comes from an adult in good health. The chain's CDR3 is CASSLGRGAQPQHF. CDR3 bases: TGTGCCAGCAGTTTGGGCAGGGGGGCTCAGCCCCAGCATTTT.